Following are 20 T cell receptor beta chains from one sample sequenced in a study of identical twins. TCRdb re-called the 5' RACE reads through MiXCR, storing one row per CDR3 protein. This sample has approximately 220,000 distinct CDR3 sequences; approximately 8.3% occur once, and the top ten carry approximately 2%. The same data also contributed to another study, on yellow fever vaccine responses in identical twins.

The sample consisted of memory (CD45RO+) T cells sorted from blood. The receptors stem from a woman younger than 30 in good health.

This clonotype was recorded a few times. The chain uses TRBV11-2 and TRBJ2-3, with 15 bases matching TRBD2. The V gene's germline CDR1 is SGHAT and CDR2 FQNNGV. The CDR3 contains 16 residues. V trimming: 5 bases; J trimming: 4 bases; junction bases outside the gene matches: 4. Here the CDR3 reads CASSRTSGRGADTQYF. Here the CDR3 DNA reads TGTGCCAGCAGCCGGACTAGCGGGAGGGGGGCAGATACGCAGTATTTT.

This clonotype turned up a few times. V and J are TRBV6-1 and TRBJ2-7, with TRBD1 as a possible D gene (6 bases). V lost 2 bases to trimming and J lost 3 bases, with 11 bases between them. Germline V CDR1 and CDR2: MNHNS, SASEGT. CDR3 size: 14 residues. The CDR3 sequence: CASSEQGKVYEQYF. CDR3 nucleotide sequence: TGTGCCAGCAGTGAACAGGGGAAGGTCTACGAGCAGTACTTC.

The CDR3 nucleotides are TGTGCCTTCAGTTTATTGGTAGGGGGGGGGAACACAGATACGCAGTATTTT. Translated, it gives CAFSLLVGGGNTDTQYF. The V call is TRBV12-3 or TRBV12-4, the J call TRBJ2-3; D is possibly TRBD2 (7 bases). The CDR3 loop spans 17 amino acids. Deletions cut 11 bases from V and 2 bases from J, with 26 bases between.

The rearrangement links TRBV28 to TRBJ1-4; D uncertain. The V end lost 5 bases, the J end lost 8 bases, and 15 bases lay between the germline ends. Per the germline V gene, CDR1 is MDHEN and CDR2 is SYDVKM. The CDR3 has 14 residues. CDR3 nucleotides: TGTGCCAGCAGTAGCGCAGGTTTTCGGGAAAAACTGTTTTTT. Its translation: CASSSAGFREKLFF.

This clonotype has just one count. The chain joins TRBV30 to TRBJ2-7; D uncertain. The CDR3 has 13 residues. The V end lost 7 bases, the J end lost 4 bases, and 17 bases lay between the germline ends. Germline V gives CDR1 GTSNPN, CDR2 SVGIG (reference sequence). Here the CDR3 reads CASNGRHRYEQYF. For the CDR3, the DNA is TGTGCCTCCAACGGCAGGCATAGGTACGAGCAGTACTTC.

The chain is built from TRBV20-1 and TRBJ2-3, with unresolved D. From germline, CDR1 is DFQATT and CDR2 SNEGSKA (reference sequence). Trimming took 2 bases from V and 1 from J, leaving 1 base between them. CDR3 length: 11 amino acids. The CDR3 DNA follows: TGCAGTGCTAGACGCACAGATACGCAGTATTTT. This gives the protein CSARRTDTQYF.

In this sample, this clonotype turned up a few times. The CDR3 DNA follows: TGTGCCAGCAGTCTCCGGAGCATGGGAGCCTACGAGCAGTACTTC. Translated: CASSLRSMGAYEQYF. The chain combines TRBV28 with TRBJ2-7, with D perhaps matching TRBD2 (5 bases). Germline CDR1 is MDHEN and CDR2 is SYDVKM. The V end was cut by 5 bases, the J end by 2 bases, with 16 bases between. The CDR3 contains 15 residues. Full variable domain (outside the CDR3, taken from reference TRBV28 and TRBJ2-7): DVKVTQSSRYLVKRTGEKVFLECVQDMDHENMFWYRQDPGLGLRLIYFSYDVKMKEKGDIPEGYSVSREKKERFSLILESASTNQTSMYLCASSLRSMGAYEQYFGPGTRLTVT.

The chain is built from TRBV3-1 and TRBJ2-1; D unresolved. The CDR3 is made up of 12 amino acids. Per the germline V gene, CDR1 is LGHDT and CDR2 is YNNKEL (reference sequence). V dropped 2 bases and J dropped 6 bases, with 5 bases sitting between them. CDR3 region: CASSQNSNEQFF. Written as DNA, the CDR3 is TGTGCCAGCAGCCAAAATAGCAATGAGCAGTTCTTC.

The chain links TRBV4-3 to TRBJ2-1; weak D call: TRBD1 (6 bases). V was shortened by 0 bases and J by 3 bases, with 15 bases between the two germline ends. Germline loops: CDR1 LGHNA, CDR2 YSLEER. The CDR3 runs to 17 residues. As DNA, the CDR3 is TGCGCCAGCAGCCAAGATTTACAGGGTGGCGGCTACAATGAGCAGTTCTTC. It codes for CASSQDLQGGGYNEQFF.

This clonotype was observed many times. The rearrangement links TRBV5-1 to TRBJ2-3; unclear D gene. Trimming stripped 0 bases from V and 7 bases from J, with 12 bases between. The CDR3 runs 14 residues. The germline V gene has CDR1 SGHRS and CDR2 YFSETQ. The DNA of the CDR3 is TGCGCCAGCAGCTTGGAGGTCAGTTCTCATACGCAGTATTTT. This encodes CASSLEVSSHTQYF.

This clonotype turned up a few times. The chain is built from TRBV6-1 and TRBJ2-3, with 13 bases identical to TRBD2. The CDR3 has 18 amino acids. J lost 3 bases, V lost 0 bases, and 6 bases had no gene match. Germline V gene data show CDR1 as MNHNS and CDR2 as SASEGT. CDR3 bases: TGTGCCAGCAGTGAAGCGGGACTAGCGGGATCTCGGACAGATACGCAGTATTTT. Protein: CASSEAGLAGSRTDTQYF.

This clonotype was counted at least ten times. The CDR3 DNA reads as TGTGCCAGCAGCCCCTATCGGCGGAGGGGCACTGAAGCTTTCTTT. Protein: CASSPYRRRGTEAFF. This chain joins TRBV28 and TRBJ1-1, with a tentative D call TRBD1 (5 bases). This CDR3 has 15 amino acids. Between the trimmed V and J ends, which lost 6 bases and 4 bases, there was a span of 18 bases. From germline, CDR1 is MDHEN and CDR2 SYDVKM.

This clonotype was observed many times. This chain links TRBV28 with TRBJ2-7, with 7 bases aligning to TRBD1. The CDR3 is 14 amino acids. V lost 5 bases and J lost 1; bases outside the gene matches: 5. The V gene's germline CDR1 is MDHEN and CDR2 SYDVKM. This CDR3 reads CASSPYRGSYEQYF. CDR3 DNA sequence: TGTGCCAGCAGTCCCTACAGGGGATCCTACGAGCAGTACTTC.

The gene calls are TRBV11-2 and TRBJ2-7; the D is unclear. V lost 0 bases and J 1 base, leaving 10 bases between the germline ends. CDR1 and CDR2 (germline): SGHAT, FQNNGV. The CDR3 covers 15 residues. The CDR3, as DNA: TGTGCCAGCAGCTTAGATTTCGCCTTATCCTACGAGCAGTACTTC. Its protein product is CASSLDFALSYEQYF.

This clonotype was found many times. The chain combines TRBV20-1 with TRBJ2-1; TRBD2 agrees at 9 bases. V gave up 1 base and J gave up 5 bases; unmatched junction bases: 12. This CDR3 spans 17 amino acids. Per the germline V gene, CDR1 is DFQATT and CDR2 is SNEGSKA (reference sequence). The CDR3 bases are TGCAGTGCTAGAGTCGGGCTGTTGGCGGGAGGGCACAATGAGCAGTTCTTC. This codes for CSARVGLLAGGHNEQFF.

This clonotype occurred a few times. The chain couples TRBV5-1 to TRBJ2-7, with TRBD2 matching over 7 bases. The germline gives CDR1 SGHRS, CDR2 YFSETQ. Losses at the gene ends were 5 bases for V and 1 base for J; bases not matched to a gene: 12. The CDR3 sequence is 16 residues long. CDR3 coding DNA: TGCGCCAGCAGGGGGGGGGAAGAAACTCGTTCCTACGAGCAGTACTTC. Translation gives CASRGGEETRSYEQYF.

This clonotype was seen ten or more times. The chain carries TRBV7-9 and TRBJ2-5; tentative D call: TRBD2 (6 bases). This CDR3 is 14 amino acids long. Trimming stripped 2 bases from V and 4 bases from J, with 11 bases between. The germline gives CDR1 SEHNR, CDR2 FQNEAQ (reference sequence). CDR3 protein: CASSLTPAGETQYF. In DNA form, the CDR3 reads TGTGCCAGCAGCTTAACGCCAGCGGGAGAGACCCAGTACTTC.

This clonotype has more than one count but fewer than ten. The V gene is TRBV20-1, the J gene TRBJ1-1, with D unclear. The CDR3 is 15 amino acids. V shed 0 bases and J shed 0 bases, with 11 bases lying between them. CDR1 is DFQATT, CDR2 SNEGSKA, per germline (reference sequence). CDR3 DNA: TGCAGTGCTAGAGATCATCGGAACCTGAACACTGAAGCTTTCTTT. Amino acid sequence: CSARDHRNLNTEAFF.

Notes on this clonotype: A much larger clone lies a single base off, so this may be a read error. The V gene is TRBV3-1, the J gene TRBJ2-1; 9 nucleotides agree with TRBD2. CDR3 length: 15 residues. The V gene's germline CDR1 is LGHDT and CDR2 YNNKEL (reference sequence). The CDR3 protein is CATSQPAGGGYEQFF. For the CDR3, the DNA is TGTGCCACCAGCCAACCAGCGGGAGGTGGTTATGAGCAGTTCTTC.

This sequence joins TRBV6-1 and TRBJ2-3, with 10 positions matching TRBD2. V was clipped by 10 bases and J by 0 bases; unmatched bases: 10. CDR3 length: 16 amino acids. Looked up from germline, CDR1 is MNHNS and CDR2 is SASEGT. The CDR3 bases are TGTGCCACCGGGGCCACTAGCGGGACTAGCACAGATACGCAGTATTTT. Protein sequence: CATGATSGTSTDTQYF.